This note documents a single TCR beta chain sequence. What it binds is unknown. The data stem from a study of early T cells in non-severe SARS-CoV-2 infection. Across the whole study: Sequencing of bulk RNA from unsorted whole blood was done, without chain pairing.

The library protocol tagged individual cDNA molecules with unique molecular identifiers. TCRdb called the 5' RACE reads again in MiXCR, with one record for every CDR3 protein. The sample has about 42,000 distinct CDR3 sequences; about 7% are singletons. The CDR3 totals 16 residues. The V gene lost 2 bases and the J gene lost 0 bases, with 10 bases spanning the gap. The germline V gene has CDR1 PRHDT and CDR2 FYEKMQ (reference sequence). Overall study results and limits: Matching with VDJdb favored anti-spike CD8 responses (missing private and CD4 specificities).

This rearrangement joins TRBV13 to TRBJ2-2, with D possibly being TRBD1 (5 bases). The clonotype originates from an adult who was a healthcare worker with PCR-confirmed SARS-CoV-2 infection or an uninfected control (not recorded which). The sequenced material came from whole blood. The CDR3 nucleotides read TGTGCCAGCAGCTTATGGGGCGGACCGAACACCGGGGAGCTGTTTTTT. It codes for CASSLWGGPNTGELFF.